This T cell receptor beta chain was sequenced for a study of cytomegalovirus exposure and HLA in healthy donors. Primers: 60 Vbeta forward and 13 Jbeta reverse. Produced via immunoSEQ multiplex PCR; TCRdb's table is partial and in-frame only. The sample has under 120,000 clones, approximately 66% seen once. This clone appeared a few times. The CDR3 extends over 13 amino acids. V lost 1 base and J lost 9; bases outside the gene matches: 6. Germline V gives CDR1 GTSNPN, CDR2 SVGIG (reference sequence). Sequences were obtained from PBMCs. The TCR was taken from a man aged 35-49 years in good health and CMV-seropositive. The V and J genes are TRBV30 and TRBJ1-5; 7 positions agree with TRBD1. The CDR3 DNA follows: TGTGCCTGGAGTGGCGAGGGGGCTAGGCCCCAGCATTTT. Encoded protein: CAWSGEGARPQHF.